Listed here are 14 T cell receptor beta chains from one sample, sequenced in a study of blood T cell repertoires in COVID-19. The method was immunoSEQ multiplex PCR; TCRdb's version includes in-frame clones alone and lacks a portion of them. The sample holds roughly 64,000 clones; around four fifths are singletons and the top ten take 14%. Sequenced sample: peripheral blood. These receptors were taken from a man aged 55 to 70 with COVID-19, enrolled during active disease.

The rearrangement uses TRBV7-3 and TRBJ2-5, with 8 bases aligning to TRBD1. Looked up from germline, CDR1 is SGHTA and CDR2 is FQGTGA. There are 15 residues in the CDR3. V was pared by 5 bases and J by 2 bases, with 7 bases of the junction left unmatched. The CDR3 DNA follows: TGTGCCAGCAGCCCAATGGGGACAGGACAAGAGACCCAGTACTTC. Translation gives CASSPMGTGQETQYF.

The chain recombines TRBV9 with TRBJ2-3; D remains unclear. Germline loops: CDR1 SGDLS, CDR2 YYNGEE. This CDR3 comprises 13 residues. The ends were cut back, 0 bases at V and 5 bases at J, with 7 bases in the middle. CDR3 amino acids: CASSVAVQDTQYF. In DNA, the CDR3 is TGTGCCAGCAGCGTAGCGGTTCAAGATACGCAGTATTTT. The full variable domain, its missing parts supplied by reference TRBV9 and TRBJ2-3, is DSGVTQTPKHLITATGQRVTLRCSPRSGDLSVYWYQQSLDQGLQFLIQYYNGEERAKGNILERFSAQQFPDLHSELNLSSLELGDSALYFCASSVAVQDTQYFGPGTRLTVL.

V gene TRBV11-2 combines with J gene TRBJ1-2; D call uncertain. The CDR3 covers 14 residues. Trimming took 0 bases from V and 11 from J, leaving 16 bases between them. Germline V gives CDR1 SGHAT, CDR2 FQNNGV. CDR3 in DNA: TGTGCCAGCAGCTTAGATTTCTCCCCGGGAGAATACACCTTC. Translation: CASSLDFSPGEYTF. The full variable domain, rest sourced from reference TRBV11-2 and TRBJ1-2, is EAGVAQSPRYKIIEKRQSVAFWCNPISGHATLYWYQQILGQGPKLLIQFQNNGVVDDSQLPKDRFSAERLKGVDSTLKIQPAKLEDSAVYLCASSLDFSPGEYTFGSGTRLTVV.

This clone was recorded only once. The J gene is TRBJ2-7, the V gene TRBV7-3; 8 bases match TRBD1. The CDR3 is 12 amino acids. Germline trimming cut 5 bases from V and 7 bases from J; bases unmatched to any gene: 4. Looked up from germline, CDR1 is SGHTA and CDR2 is FQGTGA. CDR3 in amino acids: CASSQDRGEQYF. The CDR3 coding sequence is TGTGCCAGCAGCCAAGACAGGGGTGAGCAGTACTTC.

The chain has TRBV19 and TRBJ2-5; 10 nucleotides align to TRBD1. J was trimmed by 1 base and V by 10 bases; bases with no gene match: 12. CDR3 length: 16 residues. Germline V gene data show CDR1 as LNHDA and CDR2 as SQIVND (reference sequence). This CDR3 is CATSLSGQGPQETQYF. The CDR3 region has the DNA TGTGCCACTTCCTTGTCGGGACAGGGGCCCCAAGAGACCCAGTACTTC.

This chain uses TRBV11-2 with TRBJ2-5; 7 bases map to TRBD1. Germline CDR1 is SGHAT and CDR2 is FQNNGV. The CDR3 is 16 amino acids. V lost 6 bases and J lost 1; bases outside the gene matches: 11. The CDR3 reads CASRFAYRGSQETQYF. The DNA for the CDR3 is TGTGCCAGCAGATTCGCATACAGGGGTTCCCAAGAGACCCAGTACTTC.

The chain joins TRBV6-5 to TRBJ1-6; D may be TRBD1 (5 bases). V lost 4 bases, J lost 7 bases, and 11 bases lay in between. This CDR3 spans 14 amino acids. The germline V gene encodes CDR1 MNHEY and CDR2 SVGAGI. The CDR3 nucleotides are TGTGCCAGCAGTTCGACAGCTCTGAATTCACCCCTCCACTTT. Protein sequence: CASSSTALNSPLHF.

V and J are TRBV30 and TRBJ2-1, with TRBD2 matching 14 bases. V trimming: 4 bases; J trimming: 7 bases; junction bases outside the gene matches: 3. Germline CDR1 reads GTSNPN; CDR2 reads SVGIG (reference sequence). The CDR3 loop spans 14 amino acids. The CDR3 region has the DNA TGTGCCTGGATGGGACTAGCGGGGGTGAATGAGCAGTTCTTC. Protein sequence: CAWMGLAGVNEQFF.

This clone has a single count. The chain has TRBV2 and TRBJ2-7; TRBD2 is a possible D gene (5 bases). There are 14 residues in the CDR3. V dropped 8 bases and J dropped 3 bases, with 17 bases sitting between them. The germline V gene has CDR1 SNHLY and CDR2 FYNNEI. Written as DNA, the CDR3 is TGTGCCAGCGGGAGCCTAGGTGGACTCTACGAGCAGTACTTC. It translates to CASGSLGGLYEQYF.

This clone was seen just once. This sequence joins TRBV11-3 and TRBJ2-3; D is perhaps TRBD2 (5 bases). The CDR3 consists of 13 residues. V lost 6 bases and J lost 5, with 12 bases in between. CDR1 and CDR2 from the germline V gene are SGHNT and YENEEA. In nucleotides, the CDR3 is TGTGCCAGCAGGATCGGACTGTTAGATACGCAGTATTTT. Translating gives CASRIGLLDTQYF.

This clone has just a few counts. The rearrangement uses TRBV10-3 and TRBJ1-5; D gene unclear. In germline, CDR1 is ENHRY, CDR2 SYGVKD. There are 13 residues in the CDR3. The V end was cut by 6 bases, the J end by 2 bases, with 8 bases between. CDR3 loop: CAIRGAGNQPQHF. The CDR3 region has the DNA TGTGCCATCAGGGGCGCTGGCAATCAGCCCCAGCATTTT.

The chain links TRBV6-5 to TRBJ2-1; the D gene is possibly TRBD1 (5 bases). V lost 6 bases and J lost 5, with 14 bases in between. The CDR3 covers 14 residues. CDR1 is MNHEY and CDR2 is SVGAGI in the germline V gene. The CDR3 DNA is TGTGCCAGCAGAGGGGATCCGTTCCACAATGAGCAGTTCTTC. It encodes CASRGDPFHNEQFF.

This clone was observed a single time. V is TRBV7-6 and J is TRBJ2-6, with 10 bases matching TRBD2. Germline trimming cut 1 base from V and 4 bases from J; bases unmatched to any gene: 4. This CDR3 spans 17 amino acids. The germline V gene has CDR1 SGHVS and CDR2 FNYEAQ. The CDR3 protein is CASSLEAGGLGANVLTF. CDR3 nucleotide sequence: TGTGCCAGCAGCTTAGAAGCGGGGGGGCTCGGGGCCAACGTCCTGACTTTC.

This clone was observed a few times. This chain connects TRBV19 to TRBJ2-7; possible D gene TRBD1, 5 bases. CDR3 length: 16 amino acids. V dropped 6 bases and J dropped 1 base, with 19 bases sitting between them. Germline-derived CDR1 and CDR2 are LNHDA and SQIVND (reference sequence). The CDR3, as DNA: TGTGCCAGTAGCATGGGCCCCGACAGTCCATCCTACGAGCAGTACTTC. Its protein is CASSMGPDSPSYEQYF.